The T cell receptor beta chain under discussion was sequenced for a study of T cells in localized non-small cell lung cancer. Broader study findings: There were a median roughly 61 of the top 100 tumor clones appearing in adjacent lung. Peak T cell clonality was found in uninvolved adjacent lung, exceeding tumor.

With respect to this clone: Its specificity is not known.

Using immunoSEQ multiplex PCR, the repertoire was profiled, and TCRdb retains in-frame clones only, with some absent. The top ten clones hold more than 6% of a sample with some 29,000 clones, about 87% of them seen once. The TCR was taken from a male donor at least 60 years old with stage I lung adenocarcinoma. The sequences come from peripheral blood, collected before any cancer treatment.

CDR3 sequence (DNA): TGTGCCAGCAGCACCGGACAGGGGGCTGAAGCTTTCTTT. This codes for CASSTGQGAEAFF. This chain links TRBV7-7 with TRBJ1-1; TRBD1 aligns across 10 bases. The CDR3 is 13 residues long. Germline CDR1 is SSHAT and CDR2 is FNYEAQ (reference sequence). V lost 5 bases to trimming and J lost 6 bases; unmatched junction nucleotides: 3.